Below are 25 T cell receptor beta chains sequenced from a single sample in a study of cytomegalovirus exposure and HLA in healthy donors. In the PCR, 60 Vbeta and 13 Jbeta primers were used. This table comes from immunoSEQ multiplex PCR, and its TCRdb copy is limited to in-frame clones, with some not included. The table records fewer than 200,000 clones, roughly 87% of them present only once. What was sequenced was PBMCs. The receptors here all came from a woman in her fifties or sixties in good health and CMV-seronegative.

As DNA, the CDR3 is TGTGCCAGCAGCAAAGCGGGCTCTGAGAACGAGCAGTACTTC. Residues: CASSKAGSENEQYF. V is TRBV5-4 and J is TRBJ2-7; D is possibly TRBD2 (6 bases). The germline V gene encodes CDR1 SGHNT and CDR2 YYREEE (reference sequence). V was shortened by 4 bases and J by 5 bases, with 16 bases between the two germline ends. This CDR3 comprises 14 residues.

As for this clone: Other DNA sequences of this sample code for an identical CDR3. The CDR3 DNA sequence: TGTGCCAGCAGTTACTCGGGAGGTACTGAAGCTTTCTTT. Residues: CASSYSGGTEAFF. This chain joins TRBV6-6 and TRBJ1-1, with no clear D. CDR3 length equals 13 residues. Trimming cost V 0 bases and J 5 bases, with 7 bases left between them. Germline loops: CDR1 MNHNY, CDR2 SVGAGI (reference sequence).

The CDR3 loop reads CASSSLGQSNGYTF. DNA of the CDR3: TGTGCCAGCTCCTCTCTAGGACAAAGTAATGGCTACACCTTC. The chain uses TRBV2 and TRBJ1-2, with a tentative D call TRBD1 (5 bases). The germline V gene encodes CDR1 SNHLY and CDR2 FYNNEI. Trimming took 8 bases from V and 6 from J, leaving 19 bases between them. This CDR3 is 14 amino acids long. The full variable domain, in which reference TRBV2 and TRBJ1-2 provide the parts outside the CDR3, is EPEVTQTPSHQVTQMGQEVILRCVPISNHLYFYWYRQILGQKVEFLVSFYNNEISEKSEIFDDQFSVERPDGSNFTLKIRSTKLEDSAMYFCASSSLGQSNGYTFGSGTRLTVV.

To note about this clone: The identical CDR3 is also encoded by other nucleotide sequences in the sample. The genes are TRBV5-1 and TRBJ2-1; D remains unclear. CDR1 is SGHRS, CDR2 YFSETQ, per germline. CDR3 size: 14 residues. Deletions cut 0 bases from V and 6 bases from J, with 10 bases between. The DNA for the CDR3 is TGCGCCAGCAGCTTGGTCTTAGCCACCAATGAGCAGTTCTTC. As protein: CASSLVLATNEQFF. The complete variable domain, with remaining parts taken from reference TRBV5-1 and TRBJ2-1, reads KAGVTQTPRYLIKTRGQQVTLSCSPISGHRSVSWYQQTPGQGLQFLFEYFSETQRNKGNFPGRFSGRQFSNSRSEMNVSTLELGDSALYLCASSLVLATNEQFFGPGTRLTVL.

The J gene is TRBJ2-1, the V gene TRBV5-8, with 11 bases fitting TRBD2. With 4 bases clipped from V and 5 bases from J, the junction kept 17 bases outside the gene matches. This CDR3 region has 19 residues. Germline V CDR1 and CDR2: SGHTS, YDEGEE. For the CDR3, the DNA is TGTGCCAGCAGCCAGAGACCGGGACTAGCGGAGAACCGCCACAATGAGCAGTTCTTC. As protein: CASSQRPGLAENRHNEQFF. Full variable domain (missing parts from reference TRBV5-8 and TRBJ2-1): EAGVTQSPTHLIKTRGQQATLRCSPISGHTSVYWYQQALGLGLQFLLWYDEGEERNRGNFPPRFSGRQFPNYSSELNVNALELEDSALYLCASSQRPGLAENRHNEQFFGPGTRLTVL.

V is TRBV28 and J is TRBJ1-6; D may be TRBD1 (6 bases). Looked up from germline, CDR1 is MDHEN and CDR2 is SYDVKM. Trimming cost V 7 bases and J 7 bases, with 14 bases left between them. The CDR3 contains 14 residues. The CDR3 is CASNTGIVNSPLHF. CDR3 bases: TGTGCCAGCAATACAGGGATAGTAAATTCACCCCTCCACTTT.

This clone has just a few counts. The rearrangement links TRBV9 to TRBJ2-3; 8 bases align to TRBD2. The CDR3 is made up of 15 amino acids. Germline V gene data show CDR1 as SGDLS and CDR2 as YYNGEE. Losses at the gene ends were 0 bases for V and 4 bases for J; bases not matched to a gene: 4. The CDR3 DNA reads as TGTGCCAGCAGCGTAGATGGCGGGAGGTCAGATACGCAGTATTTT. Amino acid sequence: CASSVDGGRSDTQYF.

J is TRBJ2-3 and V is TRBV25-1; TRBD2 is a possible D gene (6 bases). V was shortened by 1 base and J by 3 bases, with 11 bases between the two germline ends. The length of the CDR3 is 15 residues. Germline CDR1 reads MGHDK; CDR2 reads SYGVNS. The CDR3 DNA sequence: TGTGCCAGCAGTGAATCCGGACTATGGACAGATACGCAGTATTTT. This encodes CASSESGLWTDTQYF.

About this clone: The sample holds other DNA sequences that translate to the same CDR3. The chain links TRBV30 to TRBJ2-5; TRBD2 matches 10 bases. The CDR3 runs to 15 residues. Trimming cost V 0 bases and J 4 bases; bases outside gene matches: 5. Germline CDR1 and CDR2: GTSNPN and SVGIG (reference sequence). The CDR3 region is CAWSVLAGLAETQYF. Written as DNA, the CDR3 is TGTGCCTGGAGTGTACTAGCGGGATTGGCAGAGACCCAGTACTTC. The full variable domain, its missing parts supplied by reference TRBV30 and TRBJ2-5, is SQTIHQWPATLVQPVGSPLSLECTVEGTSNPNLYWYRQAAGRGLQLLFYSVGIGQISSEVPQNLSASRPQDRQFILSSKKLLLSDSGFYLCAWSVLAGLAETQYFGPGTRLLVL.

This clone was observed a few times. The V call is TRBV6-6, the J call TRBJ2-1; no clear D. This CDR3 has 13 residues. The V end was cut by 0 bases, the J end by 8 bases, with 8 bases between. Germline loops: CDR1 MNHNY, CDR2 SVGAGI (reference sequence). For the CDR3, the DNA is TGTGCCAGCAGTTACTCGCAGCGCGATGAGCAGTTCTTC. Translation gives CASSYSQRDEQFF.

The rearrangement links TRBV6-6 to TRBJ2-3; 8 nucleotides align to TRBD2. After removal of 5 bases from V and 5 bases from J, the junction contained 9 bases not matched to a gene. CDR3 size: 15 residues. In germline, CDR1 is MNHNY, CDR2 SVGAGI (reference sequence). CDR3 nucleotide sequence: TGTGCCAGCAGTCCTCAGGGACTAGGACAAGATACGCAGTATTTT. Protein: CASSPQGLGQDTQYF.

In its sample, this clone was seen a few times. As DNA, the CDR3 is TGCGCCAGCAGCCTATCGTCGGGACAGGGGTTAAACTACGAGCAGTACTTC. Amino acids: CASSLSSGQGLNYEQYF. This chain links TRBV5-1 with TRBJ2-7; 10 bases map to TRBD1. After removal of 4 bases from V and 3 bases from J, the junction contained 13 bases not matched to a gene. This CDR3 has 17 residues. CDR1 and CDR2 (germline): SGHRS, YFSETQ.

The genes are TRBV7-9 and TRBJ1-4, with D perhaps TRBD1 (6 bases). Trimming left V 3 bases short and J 5 bases short, with 7 bases between. Germline V lookup: CDR1 SEHNR, CDR2 FQNEAQ (reference sequence). The CDR3 extends over 13 amino acids. CDR3 nucleotides: TGTGCCAGCAGCTTTGGACAGAATGAAAAACTGTTTTTT. As protein: CASSFGQNEKLFF.

The chain links TRBV10-3 to TRBJ2-7, with D maybe TRBD1 (5 bases). This CDR3 contains 13 residues. V lost 9 bases, J lost 3 bases, and 15 bases lay in between. Germline V gene lookup returns CDR1 ENHRY and CDR2 SYGVKD. CDR3 DNA: TGTGCCATACGCCTTACAGACAGCTACGAGCAGTACTTC. Amino acids: CAIRLTDSYEQYF.

V and J are TRBV28 and TRBJ1-1; the D is unclear. Deletions cut 7 bases from V and 1 base from J, with 4 bases between. Per germline, CDR1 MDHEN and CDR2 SYDVKM. The CDR3 contains 11 residues. The CDR3 DNA reads as TGTGCCAGCAAACAGAACACTGAAGCTTTCTTT. Translation gives CASKQNTEAFF.

The chain uses TRBV4-3 and TRBJ1-2, with a tentative D call TRBD1 (5 bases). CDR3 size: 13 residues. The V and J ends lost 4 bases and 4 bases respectively, with 10 bases between them. The germline V gene has CDR1 LGHNA and CDR2 YSLEER. The CDR3 protein is CASSRDYIYGYTF. Written as DNA, the CDR3 is TGCGCCAGCAGCCGGGACTACATCTATGGCTACACCTTC.

This clone was seen only once. The chain couples TRBV28 to TRBJ2-1; 8 positions agree with TRBD2. The germline CDR1 and CDR2 sequences are MDHEN and SYDVKM. Trimming took 5 bases from V and 2 from J; bases not matched to a gene: 2. The CDR3 has 14 amino acids. The CDR3 is CASSQAGAYNEQFF. CDR3 nucleotides: TGTGCCAGCAGTCAAGCGGGAGCCTACAATGAGCAGTTCTTC.

The chain links TRBV27 to TRBJ2-7, with 10 nucleotides matching TRBD2. Per the germline V gene, CDR1 is MNHEY and CDR2 is SMNVEV (reference sequence). V was clipped by 2 bases and J by 4 bases; unmatched bases: 5. This CDR3 contains 15 residues. The CDR3 DNA is TGTGCCAGCAGTTTAAGGTCTAGCGGGAGTTACGAGCAGTACTTC. It encodes CASSLRSSGSYEQYF.

J is TRBJ1-4 and V is TRBV30; D is unclear. The CDR3 runs to 14 residues. V gave up 3 bases and J gave up 8 bases, with 16 bases separating them. CDR1 and CDR2 from the germline V gene are GTSNPN and SVGIG (reference sequence). The CDR3 bases are TGTGCCTGGAGGGGAGTAATTCGTCGGGAAAAACTGTTTTTT. Its translation is CAWRGVIRREKLFF. Drawing the rest from reference TRBV30 and TRBJ1-4, the complete variable domain is SQTIHQWPATLVQPVGSPLSLECTVEGTSNPNLYWYRQAAGRGLQLLFYSVGIGQISSEVPQNLSASRPQDRQFILSSKKLLLSDSGFYLCAWRGVIRREKLFFGSGTQLSVL.

The J gene is TRBJ1-2, the V gene TRBV9, with no clear D. The CDR3 totals 17 residues. Trimming removed 0 bases at V and 4 bases at J, with 19 bases between. In germline, CDR1 is SGDLS, CDR2 YYNGEE. As DNA, the CDR3 is TGTGCCAGCAGCGTAGGAACTCCGGGAGGGCTTCTCTATGGCTACACCTTC. Residues: CASSVGTPGGLLYGYTF. Looking up the rest from reference TRBV9 and TRBJ1-2 gives the full variable domain: DSGVTQTPKHLITATGQRVTLRCSPRSGDLSVYWYQQSLDQGLQFLIQYYNGEERAKGNILERFSAQQFPDLHSELNLSSLELGDSALYFCASSVGTPGGLLYGYTFGSGTRLTVV.

This clone was recorded only once. The chain links TRBV28 to TRBJ2-7; the D gene is possibly TRBD2 (6 bases). The germline V gene has CDR1 MDHEN and CDR2 SYDVKM. V was trimmed by 6 bases and J by 2 bases, leaving 17 bases between them. This CDR3 is built from 15 residues. CDR3 region: CASSPTRRGTYEQYF. DNA of the CDR3: TGTGCCAGCAGCCCTACGAGGAGGGGCACCTACGAGCAGTACTTC.

The chain is built from TRBV25-1 and TRBJ2-5; 11 positions match TRBD1. The junction had 4 bases not matched to a gene; V was cut back by 8 bases and J by 5 bases. The CDR3 has 13 residues. CDR1 and CDR2 from the germline V gene are MGHDK and SYGVNS. The chain's CDR3 is CASGQGALETQYF. The CDR3 DNA is TGTGCCAGCGGACAGGGGGCGTTGGAGACCCAGTACTTC.

The chain has TRBV25-1 and TRBJ1-4; tentatively, D is TRBD1 (5 bases). The CDR3 runs to 13 residues. V gave up 11 bases and J gave up 3 bases, with 13 bases separating them. The germline V gene has CDR1 MGHDK and CDR2 SYGVNS. As DNA, the CDR3 is TGTGCCGTTCAGGGTTGGTCTAATGAAAAACTGTTTTTT. Its translation is CAVQGWSNEKLFF.

The gene calls are TRBV28 and TRBJ2-7, with 9 positions matching TRBD1. With V trimmed by 6 bases and J by 7 bases, 13 bases remained unmatched. The CDR3 is 15 amino acids. Looked up from germline, CDR1 is MDHEN and CDR2 is SYDVKM. The CDR3, as DNA: TGTGCCAGCAGCCTACCGGGACAGGGCCAGGGGGAGCAGTACTTC. Its translation: CASSLPGQGQGEQYF. The whole variable domain, remainder taken from reference TRBV28 and TRBJ2-7, is DVKVTQSSRYLVKRTGEKVFLECVQDMDHENMFWYRQDPGLGLRLIYFSYDVKMKEKGDIPEGYSVSREKKERFSLILESASTNQTSMYLCASSLPGQGQGEQYFGPGTRLTVT.

The chain couples TRBV5-6 to TRBJ2-7; maybe TRBD1 (6 bases). The ends were cut back, 4 bases at V and 3 bases at J, with 17 bases in the middle. Looked up from germline, CDR1 is SGHDT and CDR2 is YYEEEE. The CDR3 runs 15 residues. CDR3 region: CASSPIRDMNYEQYF. For the CDR3, the DNA is TGTGCCAGCAGCCCAATCCGGGACATGAACTACGAGCAGTACTTC.